What follows are 18 T cell receptor beta chains derived from one specimen sequenced in a study of shared clonotypes between healthy human individuals. Repertoires were generated with immunoSEQ multiplex PCR, while TCRdb's copy carries only in-frame clones and drops some. Of approximately 2.5 million clones listed, approximately 92% are singletons. Sequenced sample: naive CD4+ T cells sorted from blood. The subset: CD45RA+ positively selected. The source is a young man in good health.

The chain joins TRBV28 to TRBJ2-3; 7 bases fit TRBD1. In germline, CDR1 is MDHEN, CDR2 SYDVKM. The junction had 16 bases not matched to a gene; V was cut back by 7 bases and J by 0 bases. The CDR3 is 18 residues long. The CDR3 DNA follows: TGTGCCAGCACTGGTCCCCCCCCGATGACAGGGAGCACAGATACGCAGTATTTT. It encodes CASTGPPPMTGSTDTQYF.

The chain is built from TRBV28 and TRBJ1-2, with no clear D. The CDR3 totals 15 residues. Trimming cost V 7 bases and J 4 bases, with 19 bases left between them. Germline CDR1 is MDHEN and CDR2 is SYDVKM. CDR3 sequence (DNA): TGTGCCAGCATCTACGCGGGTACAGCTTCCTATGGCTACACCTTC. Protein product: CASIYAGTASYGYTF.

This chain joins TRBV27 and TRBJ2-5; TRBD1 matches 10 bases. V shed 6 bases, J shed 2 bases, and the junction held 3 bases outside the gene matches. Germline V gene lookup returns CDR1 MNHEY and CDR2 SMNVEV (reference sequence). The CDR3 length is 14 residues. CDR3 bases: TGTGCCAGCAGGGGACAGGGGATTCAAGAGACCCAGTACTTC. As protein: CASRGQGIQETQYF.

The CDR3 coding sequence is TGTGCCAGCAGGTTGGAGTCACAGGGAACTTATGGCTACACCTTC. Protein: CASRLESQGTYGYTF. The V call is TRBV2, the J call TRBJ1-2; tentatively, D is TRBD1 (6 bases). The CDR3 covers 15 residues. Trimming stripped 6 bases from V and 5 bases from J, with 19 bases between. Germline CDR1 SNHLY, CDR2 FYNNEI.

The rearrangement joins TRBV5-3 to TRBJ1-1; 9 bases are shared with TRBD1. TRBV5-3 is placed among ORFs of uncertain function. The length of the CDR3 is 16 residues. V gave up 3 bases and J gave up 0 bases; unmatched junction bases: 6. CDR3 nucleotide sequence: TGTGCCAGAAGCTACAGGGGGCGGGTAGTGAACACTGAAGCTTTCTTT. Its translation is CARSYRGRVVNTEAFF.

This chain links TRBV18 with TRBJ1-2; 8 nucleotides line up with TRBD1. The germline V gene encodes CDR1 KGHSH and CDR2 LQKENI. This CDR3 contains 16 residues. V lost 3 bases, J lost 0 bases, and 6 bases stayed unmatched. DNA for the CDR3: TGTGCCAGCTCACCGATGGGACAGGAAGCTAACTATGGCTACACCTTC. This encodes CASSPMGQEANYGYTF.

For this clone: Germline is not matched at one junction end, which may reflect a read error. The chain has TRBV7-7 and TRBJ2-5; TRBD2 matches at 11 bases. Germline lookup yields CDR1 SSHAT and CDR2 FNYEAQ (reference sequence). CDR3 length: 15 amino acids. CDR3 loop: CASSSDSGRAVTQYF. The CDR3 nucleotides are TGTGCTAGCAGCTCCGATAGCGGGAGGGCAGTGACCCAGTACTTC.

The rearrangement uses TRBV19 and TRBJ1-1; D gene uncertain. CDR3 length: 12 residues. The V end was cut by 7 bases, the J end by 7 bases, with 13 bases between. Per germline, CDR1 LNHDA and CDR2 SQIVND (reference sequence). CDR3 residues: CASTAVTREAFF. The CDR3 DNA reads as TGTGCCAGTACCGCCGTGACCCGTGAAGCTTTCTTT. The whole variable domain, remainder taken from reference TRBV19 and TRBJ1-1, is DGGITQSPKYLFRKEGQNVTLSCEQNLNHDAMYWYRQDPGQGLRLIYYSQIVNDFQKGDIAEGYSVSREKKESFPLTVTSAQKNPTAFYLCASTAVTREAFFGQGTRLTVV.

The J gene is TRBJ2-3, the V gene TRBV7-2; D ambiguous. V was trimmed by 4 bases and J by 2 bases, leaving 19 bases between them. CDR1 and CDR2 from the germline V gene are SGHTA and FQGNSA. The CDR3 contains 17 residues. DNA of the CDR3: TGTGCCAGCAGCTCAGCTTGGGTTCTAGTAAACACAGATACGCAGTATTTT. Encoded protein: CASSSAWVLVNTDTQYF.

The chain combines TRBV10-2 with TRBJ2-3; the match to TRBD1 covers 12 bases. The CDR3 loop spans 15 amino acids. Germline CDR1 is WSHSY and CDR2 is SAAADI. Trimming cost V 1 base and J 11 bases; bases outside gene matches: 7. The DNA for the CDR3 is TGCGCCAGCAGTGAGTGGGGACAGGGGGCGCGGGGGCAGTATTTT. It specifies CASSEWGQGARGQYF.

Only one count was recorded for this clone. The chain joins TRBV30 to TRBJ2-7; D unclear. V gave up 0 bases and J gave up 2 bases, with 14 bases separating them. This CDR3 is built from 15 residues. The germline CDR1 and CDR2 sequences are GTSNPN and SVGIG (reference sequence). CDR3 sequence (DNA): TGTGCCTGGAGTGTACCAGGAGCGAATGCCTACGAGCAGTACTTC. Translation: CAWSVPGANAYEQYF.

About this clone itself: Other nucleotide sequences in the sample specify the same CDR3. The V call is TRBV10-3, the J call TRBJ1-5; D gene unclear. V was trimmed by 2 bases and J by 3 bases, leaving 2 bases between them. CDR1 is ENHRY and CDR2 is SYGVKD in the germline V gene. The CDR3 spans 12 residues. The CDR3 sequence is CAISEPNQPQHF. The CDR3 nucleotides are TGTGCCATCAGTGAGCCCAATCAGCCCCAGCATTTT.

Regarding this clone: A read error may produce the germline difference seen at one junction end. The V call is TRBV4-3, the J call TRBJ1-3; D unclear. CDR3 size: 11 residues. Germline V gene sequence: CDR1 LGHNA, CDR2 YSLEER. CDR3: CASSQDRRGNF. Written as DNA, the CDR3 is TGCGCCAGCAGCCAAGATAGGCGGGGAAACTTT.

The V call is TRBV6-1, the J call TRBJ1-2; tentatively, D is TRBD1 (6 bases). The V and J ends lost 0 bases and 6 bases respectively, with 14 bases between them. CDR3 size: 15 residues. Germline V gives CDR1 MNHNS, CDR2 SASEGT. The CDR3 here is CASSEASRGRDGYTF. For the CDR3, the DNA is TGTGCCAGCAGTGAAGCCTCCAGGGGAAGGGATGGCTACACCTTC.

The chain combines TRBV18 with TRBJ1-1; TRBD1 agrees at 8 bases. This CDR3 is built from 15 residues. Germline V CDR1 and CDR2: KGHSH, LQKENI. Trimming at V came to 1 base and at J to 4 bases, leaving 5 bases not matched to a gene. The CDR3: CASSPLQGVSTEAFF. CDR3 DNA: TGTGCCAGCTCACCACTACAGGGGGTGAGCACTGAAGCTTTCTTT.

V and J are TRBV4-3 and TRBJ2-1; possibly TRBD1 or TRBD2 for D (7 bases each). The CDR3 is made up of 14 amino acids. Germline V gene sequence: CDR1 LGHNA, CDR2 YSLEER. Trimming removed 1 base at V and 8 bases at J, with 12 bases between. The chain's CDR3 is CASSQVGGGDEQFF. Written as DNA, the CDR3 is TGCGCCAGCAGCCAAGTGGGAGGGGGCGATGAGCAGTTCTTC.

The CDR3 loop reads CSVAAGTDTQYF. DNA for the CDR3: TGCAGCGTTGCGGCGGGCACAGATACGCAGTATTTT. The rearrangement uses TRBV29-1 and TRBJ2-3; unclear D gene. This CDR3 is built from 12 residues. V was trimmed by 4 bases and J by 1 base, leaving 6 bases between them. Germline V gene data show CDR1 as SQVTM and CDR2 as ANQGSEA.

The gene calls are TRBV28 and TRBJ1-6; no definite D call. Per the germline V gene, CDR1 is MDHEN and CDR2 is SYDVKM. The V end was cut by 6 bases, the J end by 0 bases, with 12 bases between. There are 16 residues in the CDR3. CDR3 sequence (DNA): TGTGCCAGCAGGACCCCTAAAAGCTCCTATAATTCACCCCTCCACTTT. Translation: CASRTPKSSYNSPLHF.